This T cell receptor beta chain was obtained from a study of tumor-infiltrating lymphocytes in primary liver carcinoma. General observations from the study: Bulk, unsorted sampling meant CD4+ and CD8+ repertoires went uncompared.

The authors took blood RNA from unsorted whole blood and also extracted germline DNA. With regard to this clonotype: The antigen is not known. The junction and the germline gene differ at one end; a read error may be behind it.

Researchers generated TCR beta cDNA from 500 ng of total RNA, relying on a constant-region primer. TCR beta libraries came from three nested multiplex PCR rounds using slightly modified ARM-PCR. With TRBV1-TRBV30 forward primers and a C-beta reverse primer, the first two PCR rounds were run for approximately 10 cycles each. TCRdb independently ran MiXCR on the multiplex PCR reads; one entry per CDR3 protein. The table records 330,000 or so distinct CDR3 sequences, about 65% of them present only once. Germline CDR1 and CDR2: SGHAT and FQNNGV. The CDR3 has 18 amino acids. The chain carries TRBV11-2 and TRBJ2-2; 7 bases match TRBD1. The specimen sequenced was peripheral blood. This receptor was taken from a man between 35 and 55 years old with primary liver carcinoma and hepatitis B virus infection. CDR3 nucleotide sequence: TGTGCCTGCAGTCCTAGATTAGGGGGCAGGGTGAACACCGGGGAGCTGTTTTTT. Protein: CACSPRLGGRVNTGELFF.